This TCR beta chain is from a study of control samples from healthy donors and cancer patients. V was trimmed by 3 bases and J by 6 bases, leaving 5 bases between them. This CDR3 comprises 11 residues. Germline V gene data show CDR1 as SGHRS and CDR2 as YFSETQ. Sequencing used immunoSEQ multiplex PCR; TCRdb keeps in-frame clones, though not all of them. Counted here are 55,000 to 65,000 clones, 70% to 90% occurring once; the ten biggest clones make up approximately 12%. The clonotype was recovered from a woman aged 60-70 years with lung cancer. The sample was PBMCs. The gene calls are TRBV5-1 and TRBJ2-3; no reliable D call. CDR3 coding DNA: TGCGCCAGCAGCTCGGGCGATACGCAGTATTTT. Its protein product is CASSSGDTQYF.